This T cell receptor (beta chain) was profiled in a study of neoadjuvant nivolumab and ipilimumab in lung cancer. Details on this clone: Its antigen is not identified.

Germline V gene sequence: CDR1 SGHDN, CDR2 FVKESK. The CDR3 contains 14 residues. V trimming: 9 bases; J trimming: 11 bases; junction bases outside the gene matches: 7. Study-level findings and limits: TCR richness and clonality were higher in tumors than adjacent uninvolved lung.

Repertoires were generated with immunoSEQ multiplex PCR, while TCRdb's copy carries only in-frame clones and drops some. The data contain 40,000 to 55,000 clones, roughly 91% of them singletons. The sequence came from an adult with non-small cell lung cancer. Some clones in this sample may be carry-over from other donors' samples. Sample: blood, taken before neoadjuvant nivolumab, alone or with ipilimumab. J is TRBJ2-1 and V is TRBV14; 16 positions agree with TRBD2. The CDR3 nucleotides read TGTGCCAGTAACCCGGGACTAGCGGGAGGGAAGCAGTTCTTC. This translates into CASNPGLAGGKQFF.